What follows are 30 T cell receptor beta chains derived from one specimen sequenced in a study of T cell changes during pregnancy in multiple sclerosis. Data came from immunoSEQ multiplex PCR; TCRdb stores just in-frame clones and leaves some out. The sample has some 46,000 clones, 85% to 95% seen once. The input for sequencing was peripheral blood, taken in the third trimester of pregnancy. The source of these receptors is a female donor with multiple sclerosis, enrolled in a pregnancy study.

The V and J genes are TRBV5-1 and TRBJ2-3; D is possibly TRBD2 (5 bases). The V gene lost 3 bases and the J gene lost 5 bases, with 16 bases spanning the gap. The CDR3 sequence is 15 residues long. Germline V gene data show CDR1 as SGHRS and CDR2 as YFSETQ. The CDR3 protein is CASSSGLRVEDTQYF. The CDR3 DNA is TGCGCCAGCAGCTCCGGACTGAGAGTGGAAGATACGCAGTATTTT.

The chain links TRBV15 to TRBJ2-4; 12 bases fit TRBD1. The CDR3 length is 17 residues. Germline CDR1 and CDR2: LNHNV and YYDKDF (reference sequence). V was pared by 2 bases and J by 5 bases, with 7 bases of the junction left unmatched. The CDR3 sequence is CATSRKPGQGAQNIQYF. The CDR3 nucleotides read TGTGCCACCAGCAGAAAACCGGGACAGGGGGCACAAAACATTCAGTACTTC.

CDR3 residues: CASSLTPQGGLTDTQYF. The DNA for the CDR3 is TGTGCCAGTAGTCTCACCCCACAGGGAGGGCTCACAGATACGCAGTATTTT. The rearrangement uses TRBV19 and TRBJ2-3; possible D gene TRBD2, 7 bases. V lost 5 bases and J 2 bases, leaving 20 bases between the germline ends. CDR1 and CDR2 from the germline V gene are LNHDA and SQIVND (reference sequence). The CDR3 is 17 amino acids.

The gene calls are TRBV19 and TRBJ2-1, with D tentatively TRBD1 (5 bases). Germline CDR1 reads LNHDA; CDR2 reads SQIVND (reference sequence). The CDR3 contains 16 residues. Trimming cost V 1 base and J 0 bases, with 10 bases left between them. The CDR3 sequence: CASSIGGISSYNEQFF. The CDR3 DNA follows: TGTGCCAGTAGTATAGGGGGCATAAGCTCCTACAATGAGCAGTTCTTC.

The chain recombines TRBV18 with TRBJ1-5, with no clear D. V was trimmed by 5 bases and J by 9 bases, leaving 20 bases between them. CDR3 size: 15 residues. The V gene's germline CDR1 is KGHSH and CDR2 LQKENI. CDR3 amino acids: CASSAIGEPLTPQHF. CDR3 sequence (DNA): TGTGCCAGCTCAGCAATTGGGGAGCCCTTGACGCCCCAGCATTTT.

The chain uses TRBV7-9 and TRBJ1-1; 7 bases agree with TRBD1. Germline trimming cut 5 bases from V and 2 bases from J; bases unmatched to any gene: 11. The CDR3 is 16 residues long. CDR1 is SEHNR and CDR2 is FQNEAQ in the germline V gene (reference sequence). Here the CDR3 DNA reads TGTGCCAGCAGCCGGAGAACAGGGGATCCAAACACTGAAGCTTTCTTT. This codes for CASSRRTGDPNTEAFF. Together with reference TRBV7-9 and TRBJ1-1, the CDR3 gives the full variable domain: DTGVSQNPRHKITKRGQNVTFRCDPISEHNRLYWYRQTLGQGPEFLTYFQNEAQLEKSRLLSDRFSAERPKGSFSTLEIQRTEQGDSAMYLCASSRRTGDPNTEAFFGQGTRLTVV.

This clone was detected once. The genes are TRBV5-6 and TRBJ1-2; TRBD1 agrees at 8 bases. V was clipped by 0 bases and J by 4 bases; unmatched bases: 2. This CDR3 is built from 14 residues. Germline V gives CDR1 SGHDT, CDR2 YYEEEE. The CDR3 sequence is CASSLATGAYGYTF. The CDR3 region has the DNA TGTGCCAGCAGCTTGGCGACAGGGGCCTATGGCTACACCTTC.

V usage is TRBV18 and J usage is TRBJ1-6, with TRBD1 identical over 9 bases. The CDR3 is 12 residues long. Germline-derived CDR1 and CDR2 are KGHSH and LQKENI. The V and J ends lost 6 bases and 11 bases, in that order; junction bases with no gene match: 2. CDR3 loop: CASSTGGPPLHF. CDR3 sequence (DNA): TGTGCCAGCTCTACAGGGGGCCCACCCCTCCACTTT.

The chain carries TRBV9 and TRBJ1-3; D gene unclear. The germline V and J ends were trimmed by 2 bases and 1 base, with 10 bases remaining between them. There are 15 residues in the CDR3. Germline values: CDR1 SGDLS, CDR2 YYNGEE. The CDR3 spells CASSVEGRSGNTIYF. For the CDR3, the DNA is TGTGCCAGCAGCGTGGAGGGCAGGTCTGGAAACACCATATATTTT.

The chain links TRBV9 to TRBJ2-3; possible D gene TRBD2, 6 bases. The germline V and J ends were trimmed by 3 bases and 2 bases, with 13 bases remaining between them. Germline CDR1 reads SGDLS; CDR2 reads YYNGEE. The CDR3 loop spans 15 amino acids. This CDR3 is CASSDRDWYTDTQYF. For the CDR3, the DNA is TGTGCCAGCAGCGACCGGGACTGGTACACAGATACGCAGTATTTT. Full variable domain (missing parts from reference TRBV9 and TRBJ2-3): DSGVTQTPKHLITATGQRVTLRCSPRSGDLSVYWYQQSLDQGLQFLIQYYNGEERAKGNILERFSAQQFPDLHSELNLSSLELGDSALYFCASSDRDWYTDTQYFGPGTRLTVL.

This chain links TRBV7-2 with TRBJ1-1; 7 nucleotides match TRBD1. This CDR3 is 13 amino acids long. From germline, CDR1 is SGHTA and CDR2 FQGNSA. Unmatched junction bases numbered 2, after V lost 2 bases and J lost 5 bases. The DNA of the CDR3 is TGTGCCAGCAGCTTATCAGGGGGGACTGAAGCTTTCTTT. Amino acid sequence: CASSLSGGTEAFF. Full variable domain (outside the CDR3, taken from reference TRBV7-2 and TRBJ1-1): GAGVSQSPSNKVTEKGKDVELRCDPISGHTALYWYRQSLGQGLEFLIYFQGNSAPDKSGLPSDRFSAERTGGSVSTLTIQRTQQEDSAVYLCASSLSGGTEAFFGQGTRLTVV.

The rearrangement links TRBV28 to TRBJ2-2; 8 bases match TRBD1. Trimming cost V 5 bases and J 1 base; bases outside gene matches: 6. CDR1 and CDR2 from the germline V gene are MDHEN and SYDVKM. The CDR3 spans 16 residues. The CDR3 is CASSPRQGKNTGELFF. The CDR3 DNA follows: TGTGCCAGCAGTCCAAGACAGGGGAAGAACACCGGGGAGCTGTTTTTT.

The rearrangement joins TRBV4-2 to TRBJ1-4; no firm D call. Germline CDR1 reads LGHNA; CDR2 reads YNFKEQ. CDR3 size: 14 residues. V lost 0 bases, J lost 7 bases, and 9 bases lay in between. The CDR3 nucleotides read TGTGCCAGCAGCCAAGAAGCCGCTCTTGAAAAACTGTTTTTT. This gives the protein CASSQEAALEKLFF.

The CDR3 region has the DNA TGCAGTGCTCCTGACTGGGATACGCAGTATTTT. Its translation: CSAPDWDTQYF. The V and J genes are TRBV20-1 and TRBJ2-3; no reliable D call. This CDR3 region has 11 residues. CDR1 is DFQATT and CDR2 is SNEGSKA in the germline V gene (reference sequence). Trimming removed 5 bases from V and 6 bases from J, with 9 bases in between.

The gene calls are TRBV7-9 and TRBJ2-7; the match to TRBD2 covers 12 bases. Losses at the gene ends were 5 bases for V and 2 bases for J; bases not matched to a gene: 4. Germline lookup yields CDR1 SEHNR and CDR2 FQNEAQ (reference sequence). The CDR3 loop spans 15 amino acids. For the CDR3, the DNA is TGTGCCAGCAGCCCCACTAGCGGGGGGACCTACGAGCAGTACTTC. Translation gives CASSPTSGGTYEQYF.

The chain links TRBV4-2 to TRBJ2-3; TRBD2 matches 7 bases. This CDR3 region has 17 residues. Germline V CDR1 and CDR2: LGHNA, YNFKEQ. Trimming cost V 5 bases and J 0 bases; bases outside gene matches: 11. CDR3 DNA sequence: TGTGCCAGCAGCGATATCCTTACTAGCGCGAGCACAGATACGCAGTATTTT. As protein: CASSDILTSASTDTQYF.

This clone was counted a few times. The J gene is TRBJ1-1, the V gene TRBV30; TRBD1 matches 8 bases. V shed 2 bases, J shed 5 bases, and the junction held 1 base outside the gene matches. Germline V CDR1 and CDR2: GTSNPN, SVGIG (reference sequence). CDR3 size: 12 residues. The CDR3 DNA sequence: TGTGCCTGGAGTACAGGGGGGACTGAAGCTTTCTTT. Residues: CAWSTGGTEAFF.

The chain combines TRBV27 with TRBJ1-1, with D unclear. Trimming removed 3 bases at V and 6 bases at J, with 11 bases between. The CDR3 contains 13 residues. Germline V CDR1 and CDR2: MNHEY, SMNVEV (reference sequence). The CDR3 coding sequence is TGTGCCAGCAGTTTGCGGAGGGCCCCTGAAGCTTTCTTT. Encoded protein: CASSLRRAPEAFF.

This clone was recorded once. This rearrangement joins TRBV10-1 to TRBJ2-7; 7 positions agree with TRBD2. The CDR3 loop spans 16 amino acids. After removal of 0 bases from V and 2 bases from J, the junction contained 7 bases not matched to a gene. Germline V lookup: CDR1 WNHNN, CDR2 SYGVQD (reference sequence). The CDR3 sequence is CASSESSTGGPYEQYF. The CDR3 nucleotides read TGCGCCAGCAGTGAGTCGTCGACGGGAGGCCCCTACGAGCAGTACTTC.

This clone appeared once. The genes are TRBV9 and TRBJ2-1; 8 positions match TRBD1. J lost 1 base, V lost 0 bases, and 3 bases had no gene match. This CDR3 is 16 amino acids long. Germline V gene data show CDR1 as SGDLS and CDR2 as YYNGEE. The CDR3 bases are TGTGCCAGCAGCGTAGAAGGGACAGGATCCTACAATGAGCAGTTCTTC. This sequence encodes CASSVEGTGSYNEQFF.

The chain couples TRBV15 to TRBJ2-1; 9 positions match TRBD1. Germline CDR1 LNHNV, CDR2 YYDKDF (reference sequence). V was pared by 3 bases and J by 9 bases, with 9 bases of the junction left unmatched. The CDR3 totals 15 residues. The CDR3 bases are TGTGCCACCAGCAGGGGACAGGGACATTGGCTTGAGCAGTTCTTC. This sequence encodes CATSRGQGHWLEQFF.

This clone was recorded once. The chain uses TRBV7-9 and TRBJ1-2; D ambiguous. V was cut by 4 bases and J by 4 bases, with 22 bases left in between. The germline V gene encodes CDR1 SEHNR and CDR2 FQNEAQ (reference sequence). CDR3 size: 17 residues. Here the CDR3 DNA reads TGTGCCAGCAGCTCCCCGGGGAGACCGCCCCTCCTCTATGGCTACACCTTC. It is translated as CASSSPGRPPLLYGYTF.

This chain's CDR3 is CASREGDRSNEKLFF. CDR3 nucleotide sequence: TGTGCCAGCAGGGAGGGGGACAGATCTAATGAAAAACTGTTTTTT. The V and J genes are TRBV2 and TRBJ1-4, with 7 bases fitting TRBD1. The CDR3 has 15 residues. Trimming cost V 6 bases and J 3 bases; bases outside gene matches: 7. Germline CDR1 is SNHLY and CDR2 is FYNNEI.

This chain joins TRBV27 and TRBJ2-5; TRBD2 agrees at 14 bases. The CDR3 consists of 16 residues. Germline CDR1 and CDR2: MNHEY and SMNVEV (reference sequence). V shed 5 bases, J shed 4 bases, and the junction held 6 bases outside the gene matches. The CDR3 region is CASSQTSGRARETQYF. CDR3 DNA: TGTGCCAGCAGTCAGACTAGCGGGAGGGCGCGAGAGACCCAGTACTTC.

DNA for the CDR3: TGTGCCACCCGGGGGGGGCCCCCCAAGGACTATGGCTACACCTTC. Amino acids: CATRGGPPKDYGYTF. The V call is TRBV2, the J call TRBJ1-2; a possible D gene is TRBD1 (6 bases). The length of the CDR3 is 15 residues. CDR1 is SNHLY, CDR2 FYNNEI, per germline. V dropped 10 bases and J dropped 3 bases, with 21 bases sitting between them.

This chain uses TRBV7-6 with TRBJ2-3; D remains ambiguous. The CDR3 extends over 14 amino acids. The V and J ends lost 3 bases and 6 bases respectively, with 13 bases between them. Germline V gene lookup returns CDR1 SGHVS and CDR2 FNYEAQ. The CDR3 reads CASSFYGSGDTQYF. In DNA form, the CDR3 reads TGTGCCAGCAGCTTTTACGGGTCCGGGGATACGCAGTATTTT.

This rearrangement joins TRBV4-1 to TRBJ2-1; 7 positions match TRBD2. Germline V gene lookup returns CDR1 MGHRA and CDR2 YSYEKL. The V gene end was trimmed by 8 bases and the J gene end by 5 bases; junction bases not matched to a gene: 18. The CDR3 length is 17 residues. CDR3 residues: CASAPSGLEGVDNEQFF. The CDR3 DNA sequence: TGCGCCAGCGCCCCCTCTGGACTAGAAGGTGTTGACAATGAGCAGTTCTTC.

This clone was counted between two and nine times. The chain links TRBV19 to TRBJ1-4; TRBD1 aligns across 7 bases. Trimming cost V 3 bases and J 7 bases; bases outside gene matches: 5. Germline V gives CDR1 LNHDA, CDR2 SQIVND (reference sequence). There are 14 residues in the CDR3. The CDR3, as DNA: TGTGCCAGTAGTATCCAACAGGGGACTGAAAAACTGTTTTTT. Amino acids: CASSIQQGTEKLFF.

The chain uses TRBV6-4 and TRBJ2-2, with 11 bases identical to TRBD2. The CDR3 loop spans 16 amino acids. J gave up 5 bases and V 4 bases, and 6 bases lay outside the gene matches. Germline assignment: CDR1 MRHNA and CDR2 SNTAGT. The CDR3 DNA sequence: TGTGCCAGCAGTGCCGAGCCTAGCGGGAGGACCGGGGAGCTGTTTTTT. Residues: CASSAEPSGRTGELFF.

V usage is TRBV5-4 and J usage is TRBJ2-1; D gene ambiguous. The CDR3 covers 12 residues. V lost 3 bases and J 8 bases, leaving 9 bases between the germline ends. The germline CDR1 and CDR2 sequences are SGHNT and YYREEE (reference sequence). The CDR3 sequence: CASSYGEYEQFF. CDR3 nucleotides: TGTGCCAGCAGCTACGGAGAGTATGAGCAGTTCTTC.